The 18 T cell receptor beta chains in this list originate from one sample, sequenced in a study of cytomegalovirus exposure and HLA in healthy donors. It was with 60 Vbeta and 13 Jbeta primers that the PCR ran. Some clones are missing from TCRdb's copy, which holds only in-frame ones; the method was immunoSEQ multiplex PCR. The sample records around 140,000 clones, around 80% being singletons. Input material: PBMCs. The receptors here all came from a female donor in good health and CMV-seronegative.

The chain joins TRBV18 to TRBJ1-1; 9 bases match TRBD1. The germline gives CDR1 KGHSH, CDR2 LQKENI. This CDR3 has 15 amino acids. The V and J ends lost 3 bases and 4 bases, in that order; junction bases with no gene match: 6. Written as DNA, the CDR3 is TGTGCCAGCTCACCTAGGATGACAGGGGGCACTGAAGCTTTCTTT. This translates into CASSPRMTGGTEAFF.

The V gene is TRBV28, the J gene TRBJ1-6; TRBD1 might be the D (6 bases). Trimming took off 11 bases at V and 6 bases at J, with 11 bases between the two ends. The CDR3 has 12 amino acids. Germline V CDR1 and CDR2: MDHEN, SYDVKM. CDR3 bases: TGTGCCGAACAGGGTGGTAATTCACCCCTCCACTTT. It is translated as CAEQGGNSPLHF. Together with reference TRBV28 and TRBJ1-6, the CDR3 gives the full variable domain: DVKVTQSSRYLVKRTGEKVFLECVQDMDHENMFWYRQDPGLGLRLIYFSYDVKMKEKGDIPEGYSVSREKKERFSLILESASTNQTSMYLCAEQGGNSPLHFGNGTRLTVT.

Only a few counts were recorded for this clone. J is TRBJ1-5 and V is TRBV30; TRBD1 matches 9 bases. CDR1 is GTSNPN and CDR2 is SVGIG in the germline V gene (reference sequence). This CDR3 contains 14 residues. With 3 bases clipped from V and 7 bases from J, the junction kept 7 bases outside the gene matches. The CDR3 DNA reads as TGTGCCTGGAGCACAGGGGGCGCGGGGCAGCCCCAGCATTTT. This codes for CAWSTGGAGQPQHF.

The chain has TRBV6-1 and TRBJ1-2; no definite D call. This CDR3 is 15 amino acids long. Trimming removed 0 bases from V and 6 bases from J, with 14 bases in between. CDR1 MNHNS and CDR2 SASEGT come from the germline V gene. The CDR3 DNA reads TGTGCCAGCAGTGAAGCCGAGGGTTTTACCGATGGCTACACCTTC. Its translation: CASSEAEGFTDGYTF.

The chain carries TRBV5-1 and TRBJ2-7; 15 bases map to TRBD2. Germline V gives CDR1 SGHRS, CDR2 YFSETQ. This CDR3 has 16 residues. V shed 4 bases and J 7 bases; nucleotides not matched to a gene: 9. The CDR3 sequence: CASSQKPGLAGGEQYF. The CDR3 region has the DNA TGCGCCAGCAGCCAGAAACCGGGACTAGCGGGGGGTGAGCAGTACTTC.

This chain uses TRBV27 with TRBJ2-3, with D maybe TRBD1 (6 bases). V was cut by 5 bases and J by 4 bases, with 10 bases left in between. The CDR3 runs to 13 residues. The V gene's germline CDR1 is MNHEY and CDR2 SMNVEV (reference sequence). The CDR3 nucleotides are TGTGCCAGCAGTGGAACAGGGCCAGATACGCAGTATTTT. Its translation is CASSGTGPDTQYF.

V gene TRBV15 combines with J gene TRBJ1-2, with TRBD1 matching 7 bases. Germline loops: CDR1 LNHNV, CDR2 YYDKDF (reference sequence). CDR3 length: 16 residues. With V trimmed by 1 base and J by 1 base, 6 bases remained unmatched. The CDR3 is CATSRGIQGVNYGYTF. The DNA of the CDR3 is TGTGCCACCAGCAGAGGTATCCAGGGGGTTAACTATGGCTACACCTTC.

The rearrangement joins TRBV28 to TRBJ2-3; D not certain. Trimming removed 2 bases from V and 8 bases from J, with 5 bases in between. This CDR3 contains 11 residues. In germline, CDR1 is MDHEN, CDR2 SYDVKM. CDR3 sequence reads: CASSLGGTQYF. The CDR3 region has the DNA TGTGCCAGCAGTTTAGGCGGTACGCAGTATTTT. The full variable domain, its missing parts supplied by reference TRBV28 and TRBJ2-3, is DVKVTQSSRYLVKRTGEKVFLECVQDMDHENMFWYRQDPGLGLRLIYFSYDVKMKEKGDIPEGYSVSREKKERFSLILESASTNQTSMYLCASSLGGTQYFGPGTRLTVL.

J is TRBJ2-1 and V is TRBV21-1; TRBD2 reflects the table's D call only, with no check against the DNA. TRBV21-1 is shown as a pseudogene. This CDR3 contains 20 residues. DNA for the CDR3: TGTGCCAGCAGCAAAACTTCTAGGACTAGCGGGAGGGCCAGCTACAATGAGCAGTTCTTC. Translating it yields CASSKTSRTSGRASYNEQFF.

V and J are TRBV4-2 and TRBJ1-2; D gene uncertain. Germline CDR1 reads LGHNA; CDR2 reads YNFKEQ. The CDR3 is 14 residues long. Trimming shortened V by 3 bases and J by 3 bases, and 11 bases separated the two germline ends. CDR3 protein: CASSHEGRDYGYTF. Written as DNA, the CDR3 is TGTGCCAGCAGCCATGAGGGCCGGGACTATGGCTACACCTTC.

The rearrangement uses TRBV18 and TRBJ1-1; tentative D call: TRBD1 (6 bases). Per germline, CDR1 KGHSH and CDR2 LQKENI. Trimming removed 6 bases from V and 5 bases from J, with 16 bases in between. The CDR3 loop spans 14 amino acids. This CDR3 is CASSRGLPGTEAFF. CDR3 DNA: TGTGCCAGCTCGCGGGGGCTTCCGGGGACTGAAGCTTTCTTT.

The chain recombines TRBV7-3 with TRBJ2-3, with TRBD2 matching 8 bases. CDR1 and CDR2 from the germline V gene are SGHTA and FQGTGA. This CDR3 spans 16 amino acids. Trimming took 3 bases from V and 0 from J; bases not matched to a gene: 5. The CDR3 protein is CASSLGSGASTDTQYF. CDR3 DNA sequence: TGTGCCAGCAGCTTGGGTAGCGGGGCAAGCACAGATACGCAGTATTTT.

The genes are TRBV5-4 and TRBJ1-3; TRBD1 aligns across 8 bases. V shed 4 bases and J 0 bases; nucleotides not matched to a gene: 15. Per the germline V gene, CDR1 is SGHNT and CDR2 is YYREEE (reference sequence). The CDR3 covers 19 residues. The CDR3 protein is CASSGAGQASPGSGNTIYF. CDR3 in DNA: TGTGCCAGCAGCGGGGCGGGACAGGCCTCCCCCGGCTCTGGAAACACCATATATTTT.

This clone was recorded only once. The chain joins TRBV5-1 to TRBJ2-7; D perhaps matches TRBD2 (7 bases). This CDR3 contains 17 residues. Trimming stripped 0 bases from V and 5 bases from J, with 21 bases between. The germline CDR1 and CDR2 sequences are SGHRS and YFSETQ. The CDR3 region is CASSLGGGGLGHHEQYF. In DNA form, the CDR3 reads TGCGCCAGCAGCTTGGGAGGCGGGGGCCTGGGTCATCACGAGCAGTACTTC.

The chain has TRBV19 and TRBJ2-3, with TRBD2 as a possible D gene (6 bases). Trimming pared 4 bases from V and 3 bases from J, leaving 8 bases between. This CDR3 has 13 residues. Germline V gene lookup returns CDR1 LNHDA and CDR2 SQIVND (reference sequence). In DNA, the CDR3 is TGTGCCAGTAGTAGCGGGGCGACAGATACGCAGTATTTT. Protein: CASSSGATDTQYF.

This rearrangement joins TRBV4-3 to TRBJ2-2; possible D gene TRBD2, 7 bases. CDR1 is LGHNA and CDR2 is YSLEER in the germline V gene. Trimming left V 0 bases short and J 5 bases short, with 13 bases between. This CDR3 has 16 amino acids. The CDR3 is CASSQDRGAGTGELFF. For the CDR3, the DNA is TGCGCCAGCAGCCAAGATCGGGGGGCTGGGACCGGGGAGCTGTTTTTT.

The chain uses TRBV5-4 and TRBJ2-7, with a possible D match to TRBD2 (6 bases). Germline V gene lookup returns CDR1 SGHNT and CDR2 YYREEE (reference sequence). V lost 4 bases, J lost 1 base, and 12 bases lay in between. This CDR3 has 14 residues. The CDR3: CASSTLAPSYEQYF. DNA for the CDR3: TGTGCCAGCAGCACACTAGCTCCTTCCTACGAGCAGTACTTC.

CDR3 DNA sequence: TGCGCCAGCACTGGGGGGAGCGGACACTCTGGGGCCAACGTCCTGACTTTC. This codes for CASTGGSGHSGANVLTF. The chain combines TRBV5-1 with TRBJ2-6; TRBD2 is a possible D gene (6 bases). Germline CDR1 is SGHRS and CDR2 is YFSETQ. The germline V and J ends were trimmed by 6 bases and 0 bases, with 16 bases remaining between them. The CDR3 consists of 17 residues.